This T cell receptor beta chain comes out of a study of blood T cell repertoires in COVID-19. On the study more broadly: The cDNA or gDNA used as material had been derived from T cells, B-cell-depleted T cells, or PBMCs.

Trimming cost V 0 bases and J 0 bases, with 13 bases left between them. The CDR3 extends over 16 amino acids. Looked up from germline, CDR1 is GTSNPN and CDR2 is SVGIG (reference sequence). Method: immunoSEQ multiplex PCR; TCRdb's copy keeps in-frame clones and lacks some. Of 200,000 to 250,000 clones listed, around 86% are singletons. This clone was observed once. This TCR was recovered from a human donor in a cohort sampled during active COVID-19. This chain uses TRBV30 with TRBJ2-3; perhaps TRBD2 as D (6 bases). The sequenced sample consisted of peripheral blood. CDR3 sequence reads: CAWSVRLASSTDTQYF. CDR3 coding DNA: TGTGCCTGGAGTGTACGGCTAGCGTCTAGCACAGATACGCAGTATTTT. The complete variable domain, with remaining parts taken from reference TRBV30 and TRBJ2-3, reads SQTIHQWPATLVQPVGSPLSLECTVEGTSNPNLYWYRQAAGRGLQLLFYSVGIGQISSEVPQNLSASRPQDRQFILSSKKLLLSDSGFYLCAWSVRLASSTDTQYFGPGTRLTVL.